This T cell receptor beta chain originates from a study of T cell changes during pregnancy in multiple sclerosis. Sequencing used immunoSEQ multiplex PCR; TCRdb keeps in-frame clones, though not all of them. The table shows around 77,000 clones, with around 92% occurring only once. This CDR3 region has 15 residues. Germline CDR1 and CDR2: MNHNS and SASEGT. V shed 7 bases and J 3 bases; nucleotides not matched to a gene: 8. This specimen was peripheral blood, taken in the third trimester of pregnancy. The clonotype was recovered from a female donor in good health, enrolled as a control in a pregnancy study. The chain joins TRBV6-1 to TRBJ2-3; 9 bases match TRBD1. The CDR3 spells CASMNRGRETDTQYF. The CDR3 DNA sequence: TGTGCCAGCATGAACAGGGGGCGCGAAACAGATACGCAGTATTTT.